The clone carrying this T cell receptor beta chain was observed a handful of times. Its antigen is unidentified. Gene names follow the mouse nomenclature. Read data end 1 residue before the CDR3 end; the end is taken from the germline J gene. The data derive from a study of tissue T cells after allogeneic stem cell transplantation. Findings and caveats of the study: The patient cohort was small and clinically heterogeneous, with limited sampling depth.

Documented time point: mouse harvest day 7 after allogeneic transplant. The graft held 10^6 splenic CD5+ T cells and 10^7 T-cell-depleted bone marrow cells. Mice had MHC-mismatched B6 into BALB/c GVHD, sampled day 7 or 14. CDR1 and CDR2 from the germline V gene are SNHLY and FYNGKV (reference sequence). CDR3 length equals 12 residues. Trimming took 1 base from V and 4 from J, leaving 5 bases between them. The protocol was immunoSEQ multiplex PCR, while the TCRdb copy is restricted to in-frame clones and leaves out a portion. The sample includes several thousand clones, approximately 43% of them seen just once.

The chain has TRBV3 and TRBJ2-7; D is undetermined. Sequencing input: skin. The origin of this receptor is a female BALB/c mouse given C57BL/6 T cells with graft-versus-host disease after an allogeneic hematopoietic cell transplant. The DNA read from the CDR3 is TGTGCCAGCAGCTTAGAACTGTATGAACAGTAC. Protein sequence: CASSLELYEQY. The CDR3 as a whole reads CASSLELYEQYF.